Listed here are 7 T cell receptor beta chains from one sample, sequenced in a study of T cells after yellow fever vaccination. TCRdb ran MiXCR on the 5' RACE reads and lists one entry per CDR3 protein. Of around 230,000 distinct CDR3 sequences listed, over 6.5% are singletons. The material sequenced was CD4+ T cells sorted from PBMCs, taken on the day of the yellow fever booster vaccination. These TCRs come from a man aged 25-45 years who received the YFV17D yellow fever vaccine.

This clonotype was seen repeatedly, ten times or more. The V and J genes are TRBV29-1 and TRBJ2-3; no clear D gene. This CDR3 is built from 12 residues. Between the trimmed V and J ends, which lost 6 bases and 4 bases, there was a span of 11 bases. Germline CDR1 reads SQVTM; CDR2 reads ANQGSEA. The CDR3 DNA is TGCAGCGTCCGCAACGGGCCAGATACGCAGTATTTT. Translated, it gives CSVRNGPDTQYF.

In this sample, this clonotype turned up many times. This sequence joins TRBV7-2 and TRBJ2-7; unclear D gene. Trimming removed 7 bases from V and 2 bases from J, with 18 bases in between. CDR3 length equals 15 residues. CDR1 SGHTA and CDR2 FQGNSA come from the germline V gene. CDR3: CASTLQLTRPYEQYF. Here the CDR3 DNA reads TGTGCCAGCACGCTACAGCTAACCCGGCCCTACGAGCAGTACTTC.

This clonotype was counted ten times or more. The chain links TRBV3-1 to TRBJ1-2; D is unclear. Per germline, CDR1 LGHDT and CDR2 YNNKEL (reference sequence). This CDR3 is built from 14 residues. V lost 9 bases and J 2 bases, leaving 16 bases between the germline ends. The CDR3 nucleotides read TGTGCCAGTGGTTCGGAACCTCTCAACTATGGCTACACCTTC. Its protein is CASGSEPLNYGYTF.

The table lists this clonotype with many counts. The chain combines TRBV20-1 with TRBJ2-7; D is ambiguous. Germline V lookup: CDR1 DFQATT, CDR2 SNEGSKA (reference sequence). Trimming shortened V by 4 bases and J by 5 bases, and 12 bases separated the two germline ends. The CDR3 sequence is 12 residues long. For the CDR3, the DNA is TGCAGTGCTATGGATCGGGCCCACGAGCAGTACTTC. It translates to CSAMDRAHEQYF.

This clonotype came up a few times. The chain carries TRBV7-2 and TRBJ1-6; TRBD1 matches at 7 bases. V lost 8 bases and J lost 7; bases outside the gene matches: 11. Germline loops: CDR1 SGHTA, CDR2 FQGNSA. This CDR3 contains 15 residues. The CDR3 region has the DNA TGTGCCAGCCGCCTTCCGGGACAGATAAATTCACCCCTCCACTTT. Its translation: CASRLPGQINSPLHF.

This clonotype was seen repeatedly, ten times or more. DNA of the CDR3: TGCAGTGCCAGTCACCTTAGCGAGGATGAGCAGTTCTTC. Its protein product is CSASHLSEDEQFF. The chain recombines TRBV20-1 with TRBJ2-1, with D possibly being TRBD2 (5 bases). Germline assignment: CDR1 DFQATT and CDR2 SNEGSKA (reference sequence). Trimming took 6 bases from V and 8 from J, leaving 17 bases between them. This CDR3 region has 13 residues.

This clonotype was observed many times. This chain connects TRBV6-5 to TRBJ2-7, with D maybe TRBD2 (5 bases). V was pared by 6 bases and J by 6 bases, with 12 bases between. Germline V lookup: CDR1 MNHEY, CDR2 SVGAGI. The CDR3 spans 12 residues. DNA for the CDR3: TGTGCCAGCAGCACCCCGGGGTTCGAGCAGTACTTC. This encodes CASSTPGFEQYF.